This T cell receptor (beta chain) was retrieved from a study of cytomegalovirus exposure and HLA in healthy donors. Study background: Out of 150 million to 200 million T cells, an earlier analysis found about 120 million unique TCR beta sequences in total.

V was cut by 9 bases and J by 4 bases, with 13 bases left in between. The length of the CDR3 is 13 residues. In germline, CDR1 is SNHLY, CDR2 FYNNEI. For this clone: Its antigen is not known.

PCR primers comprised 60 Vbeta and 13 Jbeta primers. Here immunoSEQ multiplex PCR was the method, and the copy in TCRdb shows in-frame clones only, minus some. The sample contains roughly 120,000 clones, 70% to 85% of which appear only once. Whole-study results and caveats: It was reported that the classifier diagnosed cytomegalovirus status with high specificity and sensitivity in both the original and validation cohorts. Data from an earlier analysis indicated that most TCR beta V segments were productive either about 87% or about 30% of the time.

The chain couples TRBV2 to TRBJ1-5; D is possibly TRBD1 (6 bases). The source of this sequence is a woman between 18 and 30 years old in good health and CMV-seropositive. Sequencing used PBMCs. CDR3: CASYSGDNQPQHF. DNA for the CDR3: TGTGCCAGTTATTCAGGGGATAATCAGCCCCAGCATTTT.